There are many counts of the clone carrying this T cell receptor (beta chain). Its antigen is not identified. Libraries of TCR beta came from iRepertoire HTBI primers plus Arm-PCR of CDR3 regions. TCRdb reprocessed the multiplex PCR reads with MiXCR, giving one entry per CDR3 protein. The sample has 530,000 or so distinct CDR3 sequences, roughly 15% seen once. The data were obtained in a study of regulatory T cells in long-lasting Graves disease. In germline, CDR1 is LGHDT, CDR2 YNNKEL (reference sequence). The CDR3 loop spans 16 amino acids. Trimming at V came to 4 bases and at J to 4 bases, leaving 9 bases not matched to a gene. General study points: The study found persistent patients shared more public clonotypes (approximately 2,700) than new patients (around 1,000). Persistent disease preferred TRBV28, TRBJ1-2 and TRBJ2-5; new disease, TRBV20-1 and TRBJ2-1.

Time point indicated: newly diagnosed GD, antithyroid drugs for less than 3 months. PBMC-derived RNA was used for the TCR library. These data were also reused for a study on T cells in Graves' hyperthyroidism and ophthalmopathy. This second study notes: Researchers ran a first-round RT-PCR on the TCR CDR3 using the HTBI primer set.

The sequenced sample was peripheral blood mononuclear cells (PBMCs), obtained at new diagnosis, from a patient treated with antithyroid drugs. The rearrangement joins TRBV3-1 to TRBJ2-5; 10 positions match TRBD2. The TCR comes from a man aged 18-30 years with Graves disease. CDR3 sequence (DNA): TGTGCCAGCAGCCCCCCCCTAGCGGGAGAGGGAGAGACCCAGTACTTC. Translating gives CASSPPLAGEGETQYF.